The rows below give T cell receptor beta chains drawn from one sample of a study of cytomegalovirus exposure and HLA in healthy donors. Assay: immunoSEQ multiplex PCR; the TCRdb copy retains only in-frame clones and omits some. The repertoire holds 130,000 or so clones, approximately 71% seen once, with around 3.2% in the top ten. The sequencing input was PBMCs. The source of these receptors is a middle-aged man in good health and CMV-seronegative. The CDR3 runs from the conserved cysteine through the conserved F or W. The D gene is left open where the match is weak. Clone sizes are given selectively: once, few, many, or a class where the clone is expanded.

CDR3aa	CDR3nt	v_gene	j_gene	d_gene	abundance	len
CASSALGPGGDTRLSMFTEAFF	TGTGCCAGCAGCGCGCTAGGACCCGGTGGGGACACCCGGCTTTCCATGTTCACTGAAGCTTTCTTT	TRBV9	TRBJ1-1	NA	once	22
CASSSFGAGIYNEQFF	TGTGCCAGCAGCTCCTTCGGAGCGGGCATCTACAATGAGCAGTTCTTC	TRBV11-2	TRBJ2-1	NA	once	16
CASSQDHRGLYEQYF	TGCGCCAGCAGCCAAGATCACAGGGGGCTATACGAGCAGTACTTC	TRBV4-1	TRBJ2-7	TRBD1	few	15
CASSLGAGGSYNEQFF	TGCGCCAGCAGCTTGGGGGCAGGGGGTTCCTACAATGAGCAGTTCTTC	TRBV5-1	TRBJ2-1	TRBD1	NA	16
CASSSQSGNTIYF	TGTGCCAGCAGCTCCCAGTCTGGAAACACCATATATTTT	TRBV7-2	TRBJ1-3	NA	NA	13
CASSPTGDPYEQYF	TGTGCCAGCAGTCCAACAGGGGACCCCTACGAGCAGTACTTC	TRBV27	TRBJ2-7	TRBD1	NA	14
CASSPQGFTEAFF	TGTGCCAGCAGTCCCCAGGGGTTCACTGAAGCTTTCTTT	TRBV7-2	TRBJ1-1	NA	NA	13
CASSQTVYNPHNEQFF	TGTGCCAGCTCACAGACAGTTTACAACCCCCACAATGAGCAGTTCTTC	TRBV18	TRBJ2-1	NA	NA	16
CASSLVGSGGADFETQYF	TGTGCCAGCAGCTTGGTCGGTAGCGGGGGGGCCGATTTCGAGACCCAGTACTTC	TRBV5-4	TRBJ2-5	TRBD2	NA	18
CASSQDLYGNEQFF	TGTGCCAGCAGCCAAGATTTATACGGGAATGAGCAGTTCTTC	TRBV4-2	TRBJ2-1	NA	NA	14
CASSPFSVSNQPQHF	TGTGCCAGCAGTCCTTTTTCCGTTAGCAATCAGCCCCAGCATTTT	TRBV6-6	TRBJ1-5	NA	NA	15
CASIIGPGYGYTF	TGCGCCAGCATTATAGGACCGGGGTATGGCTACACCTTC	TRBV10-1	TRBJ1-2	NA	NA	13
CASSTGTGGTEAFF	TGTGCCAGCAGTACCGGGACAGGGGGCACTGAAGCTTTCTTT	TRBV7-3	TRBJ1-1	TRBD1	NA	14
CASSLPGAGNTIYF	TGTGCCAGCAGTTTGCCCGGGGCTGGAAACACCATATATTTT	TRBV5-6	TRBJ1-3	NA	NA	14
CASRRQMDQPQHF	TGTGCCAGCCGACGACAGATGGATCAGCCCCAGCATTTT	TRBV28	TRBJ1-5	NA	NA	13
CASSFEGLAGGGNEQFF	TGTGCCAGCAGCTTTGAAGGACTAGCGGGGGGTGGCAATGAGCAGTTCTTC	TRBV7-3	TRBJ2-1	TRBD2	once	17
CASSLPSGTPLF	TGTGCCAGCAGTCTCCCATCCGGGACACCCTTATTC	TRBV28	TRBJ2-7	NA	NA	12
CASAQGYEQYF	TGTGCCAGTGCACAGGGCTACGAGCAGTACTTC	TRBV2	TRBJ2-7	NA	few	11
CSVPGGQGAGGYTF	TGCAGCGTTCCTGGGGGACAGGGGGCAGGAGGCTACACCTTC	TRBV29-1	TRBJ1-2	TRBD1	NA	14
CASSFHSRDSFYNEQFF	TGTGCCAGCAGTTTTCACTCCCGGGACAGTTTTTACAATGAGCAGTTCTTC	TRBV28	TRBJ2-1	TRBD1	NA	17
CASSPGGQGNEQYF	TGTGCCAGCAGCCCCGGGGGGCAAGGTAACGAGCAGTACTTC	TRBV7-2	TRBJ2-7	NA	few	14
CATSRDSSDGYTF	TGTGCCACCAGCAGGGACAGTTCAGATGGCTACACCTTC	TRBV15	TRBJ1-2	NA	NA	13
CSVAVQGSGNTIYF	TGCAGCGTTGCTGTGCAGGGATCAGGAAACACCATATATTTT	TRBV29-1	TRBJ1-3	NA	NA	14
CASSLSSRGEGYGYTF	TGTGCCAGCAGTTTATCGTCTAGGGGCGAAGGCTATGGCTACACCTTC	TRBV27	TRBJ1-2	NA	NA	16
CASSQAPGSSYEQYF	TGCGCCAGCAGCCAAGCTCCGGGGAGCTCCTACGAGCAGTACTTC	TRBV4-3	TRBJ2-7	NA	few	15
CASSLVGREDTQYF	TGCGCCAGCAGCTTGGTGGGTAGGGAGGATACGCAGTATTTT	TRBV5-1	TRBJ2-3	NA	few	14
CASKGTSGSYEQYF	TGTGCCAGCAAAGGGACTAGCGGATCCTACGAGCAGTACTTC	TRBV6-1	TRBJ2-7	TRBD2	NA	14
CASSPRGTGVTEKLFF	TGTGCCAGTAGCCCGAGGGGTACAGGGGTTACTGAAAAACTGTTTTTT	TRBV19	TRBJ1-4	TRBD1	NA	16
CSVYLYQETQYF	TGCAGCGTTTACTTGTACCAAGAGACCCAGTACTTC	TRBV29-1	TRBJ2-5	NA	NA	12
CASSLGGATEAFF	TGTGCCAGCAGTTTAGGGGGGGCCACTGAAGCTTTCTTT	TRBV27	TRBJ1-1	NA	NA	13
CASSYSLRAGGTDTQYF	TGTGCCAGTAGTTACTCCCTTCGAGCGGGGGGCACAGATACGCAGTATTTT	TRBV19	TRBJ2-3	TRBD2	NA	17
CASSGGQGAYNSPLHF	TGCGCCAGCAGCGGAGGACAGGGGGCATATAATTCACCCCTCCACTTT	TRBV5-1	TRBJ1-6	TRBD1	NA	16
CSVRLGTGAPDTQYF	TGCAGCGTTCGATTAGGGACAGGGGCTCCAGATACGCAGTATTTT	TRBV29-1	TRBJ2-3	TRBD1	NA	15
CASSLETGIYEQYF	TGTGCCAGCAGTTTAGAGACAGGGATCTACGAGCAGTACTTC	TRBV27	TRBJ2-7	TRBD1	NA	14
CATWTGRFGNEKLFF	TGTGCCACGTGGACAGGGAGGTTCGGTAATGAAAAACTGTTTTTT	TRBV19	TRBJ1-4	TRBD1	NA	15
CASSETGRTSYEQYF	TGTGCCAGCAGTGAGACAGGGAGAACTTCCTACGAGCAGTACTTC	TRBV28	TRBJ2-7	TRBD1	NA	15
CASSGYTGGTNGYTF	TGTGCCAGCAGTGGGTACACAGGGGGCACCAATGGCTACACCTTC	TRBV6-5	TRBJ1-2	TRBD1	NA	15
CASSLGDNYEQYF	TGTGCCAGCAGCTTAGGGGACAACTACGAGCAGTACTTC	TRBV7-6	TRBJ2-7	NA	NA	13
CASSPTGSTGELFF	TGCGCCAGCAGCCCGACAGGGTCGACCGGGGAGCTGTTTTTT	TRBV5-1	TRBJ2-2	TRBD1	once	14
CASSPPEETQYF	TGTGCCAGCTCACCACCGGAGGAGACCCAGTACTTC	TRBV18	TRBJ2-5	NA	NA	12
CASMWTGGTEAFF	TGTGCCAGTATGTGGACAGGGGGGACTGAAGCTTTCTTT	TRBV19	TRBJ1-1	TRBD1	NA	13
CASSKAMQGGTEAFF	TGTGCCAGTAGTAAGGCGATGCAAGGGGGAACTGAAGCTTTCTTT	TRBV19	TRBJ1-1	NA	NA	15
CASSPGAGGQETQYF	TGCGCCAGCAGCCCCGGGGCGGGGGGGCAAGAGACCCAGTACTTC	TRBV4-1	TRBJ2-5	TRBD2	NA	15